This is a list of T cell receptor beta chains from one sample in a study of T cell responses to AZD1222 COVID-19 vaccine. Repertoires were generated with immunoSEQ multiplex PCR, while TCRdb's copy carries only in-frame clones and drops some. The table records nearly 35,000 clones, approximately 84% of them present only once. Specimen: peripheral blood, collected 28 days after the second AZD1222 dose. These receptor sequences come from an adult who received the AZD1222 COVID-19 vaccine. CDR3s include the opening cysteine and the closing phenylalanine or tryptophan. A D gene is named only where the DNA matches it firmly. Size is stated for part of the rows, as once, few or many counts, or as a class when the clone is expanded.

j_call d_call clone_size v_call cdr3_aa cdr3_nt
TRBJ2-7 TRBD1 few TRBV5-1 CASRGQGTNYEQYF TGCGCCAGCAGAGGACAGGGGACCAACTACGAGCAGTACTTC
TRBJ2-5 . . TRBV18 CASSLQGSGETQYF TGTGCCAGCTCACTCCAGGGGTCGGGGGAGACCCAGTACTTC
TRBJ2-7 . . TRBV19 CASSTPSGYEQYF TGTGCCAGTAGTACCCCGTCCGGATACGAGCAGTACTTC
TRBJ2-5 . . TRBV29-1 CSGLGGGGETQYF TGCAGTGGACTTGGGGGTGGAGGAGAGACCCAGTACTTC
TRBJ2-3 . once TRBV28 CASRGNTDTQYF TGTGCCAGCAGGGGAAACACAGATACGCAGTATTTT
TRBJ1-1 . . TRBV19 CASSIGRGNTEAFF TGTGCCAGTAGTATCGGCAGGGGGAACACTGAAGCTTTCTTT
TRBJ2-1 TRBD2 few TRBV10-1 CASSLSSGDNEQFF TGCGCCAGCAGTTTGTCTAGCGGGGACAATGAGCAGTTCTTC
TRBJ1-2 . . TRBV7-8 CASSTTDSGYTF TGTGCCAGCAGCACTACGGATTCCGGCTACACCTTC
TRBJ1-3 . . TRBV5-1 CASSLGGSGNTIYF TGCGCCAGCAGCCTGGGGGGATCTGGAAACACCATATATTTT
TRBJ1-2 . . TRBV7-8 CASSLAPGVYGYTF TGTGCCAGCAGCTTAGCGCCGGGGGTTTATGGCTACACCTTC